This T cell receptor beta chain is from a study of T-cell reconstitution after alpha-beta-depleted transplantation in children. Researchers prepared the TCRbeta library using unique molecular identifiers, the study reports. TCRdb ran MiXCR on the PCR reads and lists one entry per CDR3 protein. The sample has hundreds of thousands of distinct CDR3 sequences; approximately 13% are singletons. A note on this clonotype: Its antigen is unidentified.

Overall study results and limits: At around two months after transplant, the alpha-beta T cells were reportedly derived from several hundred expanded clones that came from non-depleted graft cells. Once a year had passed after transplant, T-cell counts and diversity came mostly from newly produced T cells. Where some patients showed high TCRbeta diversity at day 60, it came from recipient T cells and thymic progenitors that had survived.

The CDR3 runs to 21 residues. J gave up 0 bases and V 4 bases, and 18 bases lay outside the gene matches. Material: PBMCs, mostly from graft donor cells, obtained 360 days after TCRalphabeta/CD19-depleted stem cell transplant. V gene TRBV12-3 or TRBV12-4 combines with J gene TRBJ2-3; 11 nucleotides match TRBD2. The receptor's source is a male patient between 5 and 17 years old who had a stem cell transplant for acute myeloid leukemia, so the T cells may come from the graft donor. Here the CDR3 reads CASSSLPGLAAITVSTDTQYF. The CDR3 DNA is TGTGCCAGCAGTTCCCTCCCGGGACTAGCGGCAATTACTGTGAGCACAGATACGCAGTATTTT.